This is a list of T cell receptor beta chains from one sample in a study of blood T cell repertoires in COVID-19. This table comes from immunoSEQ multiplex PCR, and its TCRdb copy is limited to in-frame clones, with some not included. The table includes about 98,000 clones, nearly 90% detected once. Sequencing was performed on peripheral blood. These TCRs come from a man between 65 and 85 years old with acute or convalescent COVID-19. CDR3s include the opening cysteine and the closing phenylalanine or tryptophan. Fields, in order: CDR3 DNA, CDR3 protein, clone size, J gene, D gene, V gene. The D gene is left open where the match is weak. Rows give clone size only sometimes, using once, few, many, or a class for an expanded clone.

CDR3 DNA: TGTGCCAGCAGCTTGAACCAGGGCTCTGGAAACACCATATATTTT
CDR3 protein: CASSLNQGSGNTIYF
clone size: few
J gene: TRBJ1-3
D gene: -
V gene: TRBV5-4

CDR3 DNA: TGTGCCAGCAGTATCGTCGGGGAGCTGTTTTTT
CDR3 protein: CASSIVGELFF
clone size: -
J gene: TRBJ2-2
D gene: -
V gene: TRBV7-9

CDR3 DNA: TGTGCCATCAGGGAGGGACAGGACAGCAATCAGCCCCAGCATTTT
CDR3 protein: CAIREGQDSNQPQHF
clone size: -
J gene: TRBJ1-5
D gene: TRBD1
V gene: TRBV10-3

CDR3 DNA: TGTGCCAGCAGTTTGGTGGGAGGAGCTTTCTTT
CDR3 protein: CASSLVGGAFF
clone size: -
J gene: TRBJ1-1
D gene: -
V gene: TRBV28

CDR3 DNA: TGTGCAAGTCGCTTCCGAGCTAACTATGGCTACACCTTC
CDR3 protein: CASRFRANYGYTF
clone size: once
J gene: TRBJ1-2
D gene: -
V gene: TRBV12-2

CDR3 DNA: TGTGCCAGCTCACCACCCCCGCCAGCTAACTATGGCTACACCTTC
CDR3 protein: CASSPPPPANYGYTF
clone size: -
J gene: TRBJ1-2
D gene: -
V gene: TRBV18

CDR3 DNA: TGTGCCAGCAGTCCAATCGGGACTAGCGCCGAGACCCAGTACTTC
CDR3 protein: CASSPIGTSAETQYF
clone size: -
J gene: TRBJ2-5
D gene: TRBD2
V gene: TRBV2

CDR3 DNA: TGCGCCAGCAGCCAAGCGGAGGCGGGGGGCCAAGAGACCCAGTACTTC
CDR3 protein: CASSQAEAGGQETQYF
clone size: -
J gene: TRBJ2-5
D gene: TRBD2
V gene: TRBV4-1

CDR3 DNA: TGTGCCAGCAGCCCACGACAGGCCACGGACGAGCAGTACTTC
CDR3 protein: CASSPRQATDEQYF
clone size: -
J gene: TRBJ2-7
D gene: -
V gene: TRBV5-4

CDR3 DNA: TGTGCCAGTAGTATGTTCGGGGAAGCTTTCTTT
CDR3 protein: CASSMFGEAFF
clone size: -
J gene: TRBJ1-1
D gene: -
V gene: TRBV19

CDR3 DNA: TGCAGCGTTGAGAAAAGGCCCGCAGGGGTCTATGGCTACACCTTC
CDR3 protein: CSVEKRPAGVYGYTF
clone size: -
J gene: TRBJ1-2
D gene: -
V gene: TRBV29-1

CDR3 DNA: TGTGCCAGCAGCCGGCTACGGGACAGGGAGTCTGAAGCTTTCTTT
CDR3 protein: CASSRLRDRESEAFF
clone size: -
J gene: TRBJ1-1
D gene: TRBD1
V gene: TRBV5-4

CDR3 DNA: TGTGCCAGCAGCCAATCCAGGGTAGAGACCCAGTACTTC
CDR3 protein: CASSQSRVETQYF
clone size: -
J gene: TRBJ2-5
D gene: -
V gene: TRBV14

CDR3 DNA: TGTGCCAGCAGCCAGCGTCTCTATGGCTACACCTTC
CDR3 protein: CASSQRLYGYTF
clone size: -
J gene: TRBJ1-2
D gene: -
V gene: TRBV3-1/TRBV3-2

CDR3 DNA: TGTGCCAGCAGCGTAGGGACAGGGATGAACACCGGGGAGCTGTTTTTT
CDR3 protein: CASSVGTGMNTGELFF
clone size: once
J gene: TRBJ2-2
D gene: TRBD1
V gene: TRBV11-2

CDR3 DNA: TGTGCCAGCAGCCCTACCCCCCAGGGCGGCGCTGAAGCTTTCTTT
CDR3 protein: CASSPTPQGGAEAFF
clone size: -
J gene: TRBJ1-1
D gene: -
V gene: TRBV11-2

CDR3 DNA: TGCAGCGTTGAAGTGGGACTAGCGAGTGATGAGCAGTTCTTC
CDR3 protein: CSVEVGLASDEQFF
clone size: few
J gene: TRBJ2-1
D gene: TRBD2
V gene: TRBV29-1

CDR3 DNA: TGTGCCAGCAAAAGTCCAGGGGTTAACCAGCCCCAGCATTTT
CDR3 protein: CASKSPGVNQPQHF
clone size: -
J gene: TRBJ1-5
D gene: -
V gene: TRBV6-5

CDR3 DNA: TGTGCCAGCGGAGGACAGGGGGCAAGCGGGGAGCTGTTTTTT
CDR3 protein: CASGGQGASGELFF
clone size: -
J gene: TRBJ2-2
D gene: TRBD1
V gene: TRBV2

CDR3 DNA: TGTGCCAGTAGTAATCGGACAGGGACGATGAACACTGAAGCTTTCTTT
CDR3 protein: CASSNRTGTMNTEAFF
clone size: -
J gene: TRBJ1-1
D gene: TRBD1
V gene: TRBV19

CDR3 DNA: TGTGCCAGCAGCCGCGGGACAGGGAATATGTACGAGCAGTACTTC
CDR3 protein: CASSRGTGNMYEQYF
clone size: -
J gene: TRBJ2-7
D gene: TRBD1
V gene: TRBV28

CDR3 DNA: TGCGCCAGCAGCTTGGGACTAGCGACCTACGAGCAGTACTTC
CDR3 protein: CASSLGLATYEQYF
clone size: few
J gene: TRBJ2-7
D gene: TRBD2
V gene: TRBV5-1

CDR3 DNA: TGTGCCAGCAGCTTGGCACTAGGCGTAGGCTCCTACAATGAGCAGTTCTTC
CDR3 protein: CASSLALGVGSYNEQFF
clone size: -
J gene: TRBJ2-1
D gene: -
V gene: TRBV5-5

CDR3 DNA: TGTGCCAGCAGCCAAGATCCTGGGCGGGGGGTGGTAGATACGCAGTATTTT
CDR3 protein: CASSQDPGRGVVDTQYF
clone size: -
J gene: TRBJ2-3
D gene: TRBD2
V gene: TRBV3-1/TRBV3-2

CDR3 DNA: TGCGCCAGCAGCTCGGAGTATCTAGCGGGGACAGATACGCAGTATTTT
CDR3 protein: CASSSEYLAGTDTQYF
clone size: -
J gene: TRBJ2-3
D gene: TRBD2
V gene: TRBV5-1

CDR3 DNA: TGTGCCAGAAGCGTGGACCAGGACAGGTTGTCCGGGGAGCTGTTTTTT
CDR3 protein: CARSVDQDRLSGELFF
clone size: -
J gene: TRBJ2-2
D gene: TRBD1
V gene: TRBV5-3

CDR3 DNA: TGTGCCTGGTCGACAGGGTCGGGCACTGAAGCTTTCTTT
CDR3 protein: CAWSTGSGTEAFF
clone size: -
J gene: TRBJ1-1
D gene: TRBD1
V gene: TRBV30

CDR3 DNA: TGCGCCAGCAGCTTGACCGGGAACAATCAGCCCCAGCATTTT
CDR3 protein: CASSLTGNNQPQHF
clone size: few
J gene: TRBJ1-5
D gene: -
V gene: TRBV5-1

CDR3 DNA: TGTGCCAGCAAGGGGGTCGGGTACACTGAAGCTTTCTTT
CDR3 protein: CASKGVGYTEAFF
clone size: -
J gene: TRBJ1-1
D gene: -
V gene: TRBV27

CDR3 DNA: TGCGCCAGCAGCCCTACAGGGGGCAATGTCAATCAGCCCCAGCATTTT
CDR3 protein: CASSPTGGNVNQPQHF
clone size: -
J gene: TRBJ1-5
D gene: TRBD1
V gene: TRBV5-1

CDR3 DNA: TGTGCCAGCAGCGCCGACAGGGTTGGAAACACCATATATTTT
CDR3 protein: CASSADRVGNTIYF
clone size: -
J gene: TRBJ1-3
D gene: TRBD1
V gene: TRBV2

CDR3 DNA: TGTGCCAGCAGTTACCTTCACGAGGGGGTTCGATCACCCCTCCACTTT
CDR3 protein: CASSYLHEGVRSPLHF
clone size: -
J gene: TRBJ1-6
D gene: -
V gene: TRBV6-5

CDR3 DNA: TGTGCCAGCGGGTCCGCCGGGAGCTCCTATAATTCACCCCTCCACTTT
CDR3 protein: CASGSAGSSYNSPLHF
clone size: once
J gene: TRBJ1-6
D gene: -
V gene: TRBV27

CDR3 DNA: TGCGCCAGCAGCTTTGATCCAGTGCCCAGCTCCTACAATGAGCAGTTCTTC
CDR3 protein: CASSFDPVPSSYNEQFF
clone size: -
J gene: TRBJ2-1
D gene: -
V gene: TRBV5-1

CDR3 DNA: TGTGCCAGCAGTTTATGGCAGGGAGGAGACACTGAAGCTTTCTTT
CDR3 protein: CASSLWQGGDTEAFF
clone size: -
J gene: TRBJ1-1
D gene: -
V gene: TRBV27

CDR3 DNA: TGCGCCAGCAGCTCCCGAGGACTCCCGACGGGTCCGGGGGTACGGGCGTACGAGCAGTACTTC
CDR3 protein: CASSSRGLPTGPGVRAYEQYF
clone size: -
J gene: TRBJ2-7
D gene: -
V gene: TRBV5-1

CDR3 DNA: TGTGCCACCACGACTATTAGCACAGATACGCAGTATTTT
CDR3 protein: CATTTISTDTQYF
clone size: -
J gene: TRBJ2-3
D gene: -
V gene: TRBV19

CDR3 DNA: TGTGCCAGTAGTATGGGGACAGGGGCCCGAACTCGGCCCCAGCATTTT
CDR3 protein: CASSMGTGARTRPQHF
clone size: -
J gene: TRBJ1-5
D gene: TRBD1
V gene: TRBV19

CDR3 DNA: TGTGCCAGCAGTCCCAGGGGGCAGGGAGATACGCAGTATTTT
CDR3 protein: CASSPRGQGDTQYF
clone size: -
J gene: TRBJ2-3
D gene: TRBD1
V gene: TRBV6-5

CDR3 DNA: TGTGCCAGCAGCTTACGGACAGGGCCCCGCTACGAGCAGTACTTC
CDR3 protein: CASSLRTGPRYEQYF
clone size: -
J gene: TRBJ2-7
D gene: TRBD1
V gene: TRBV11-2